This T cell receptor (beta chain) comes out of a study of blood T cell repertoires in COVID-19. The CDR3 runs 15 residues. V was pared by 7 bases and J by 2 bases, with 4 bases of the junction left unmatched. Germline V gene sequence: CDR1 MGHDK, CDR2 SYGVNS. Profiled with immunoSEQ multiplex PCR; TCRdb holds only in-frame clones, not every one. The table shows roughly 430,000 clones, with 70% to 90% occurring only once. This sequence joins TRBV25-1 and TRBJ1-6, with 8 bases that match TRBD1. The clonotype originates from a woman younger than 30 who had been exposed to COVID-19. The sequenced sample was PBMCs or T cells enriched from blood (not recorded which). The DNA for the CDR3 is TGTGCCAGCAAGGGGACAGGTACCTATAATTCACCCCTCCACTTT. Residues: CASKGTGTYNSPLHF.